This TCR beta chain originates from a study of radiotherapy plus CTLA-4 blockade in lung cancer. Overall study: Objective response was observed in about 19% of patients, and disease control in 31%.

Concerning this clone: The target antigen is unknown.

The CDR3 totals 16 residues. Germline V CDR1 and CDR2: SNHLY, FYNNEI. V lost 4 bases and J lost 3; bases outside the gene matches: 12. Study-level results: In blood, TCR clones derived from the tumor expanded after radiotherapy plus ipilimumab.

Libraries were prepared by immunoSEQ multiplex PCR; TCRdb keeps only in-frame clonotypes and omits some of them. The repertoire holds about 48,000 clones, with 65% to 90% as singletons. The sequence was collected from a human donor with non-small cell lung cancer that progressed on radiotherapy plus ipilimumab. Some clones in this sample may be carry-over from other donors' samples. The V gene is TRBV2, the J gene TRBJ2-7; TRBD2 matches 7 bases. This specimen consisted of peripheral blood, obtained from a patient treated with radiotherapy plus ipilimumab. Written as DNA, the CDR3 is TGTGCCAGCAGTGTTGTGGCGGGGGACGGAATCTACGAGCAGTACTTC. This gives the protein CASSVVAGDGIYEQYF. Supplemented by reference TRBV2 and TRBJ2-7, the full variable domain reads EPEVTQTPSHQVTQMGQEVILRCVPISNHLYFYWYRQILGQKVEFLVSFYNNEISEKSEIFDDQFSVERPDGSNFTLKIRSTKLEDSAMYFCASSVVAGDGIYEQYFGPGTRLTVT.